This TCR beta chain was retrieved from a study of PD-1 blockade in classical Hodgkin lymphoma. Sequencing was performed with immunoSEQ multiplex PCR; in TCRdb, only in-frame clones are kept and a portion is missing. The sample consists of roughly 20,000 clones, around 80% of them appearing once. Time point meaning: cycle 4 day 1 (C4D1), after 5 to 7 weeks of nivolumab. Relapse was seen in all patients after autologous stem cell transplantation, and brentuximab vedotin exposure was variable. Study-wide results and caveats: Although disease activity or prior therapy may be involved, causes of the repertoire differences remain undefined. Nivolumab starters within 1 year of ASCT were excluded. There was a significant rise in CD4+ TCR diversity by C4D1, with no such rise for CD8+. The study reported lower baseline TCR diversity in newly diagnosed patients than in healthy donors.

In the case of this clone: The antigen is not known.

The length of the CDR3 is 15 residues. The V gene's germline CDR1 is MDHEN and CDR2 SYDVKM. Unmatched junction bases numbered 3, after V lost 2 bases and J lost 6 bases. This sequence joins TRBV28 and TRBJ2-2; TRBD2 matches 10 bases. The specimen comprised peripheral blood mononuclear cells (PBMCs), sampled before the fourth cycle of nivolumab. This TCR derives from a human donor with classical Hodgkin lymphoma. CDR3 DNA: TGTGCCAGCAGTTTAAGCGGGGGGGCTTCCGGGGAGCTGTTTTTT. Its translation: CASSLSGGASGELFF.